In this sample, the clone carrying this T cell receptor (beta chain) turned up many times. With 60 Vbeta and 13 Jbeta primers, the PCR was carried out. Here immunoSEQ multiplex PCR was the method, and the copy in TCRdb shows in-frame clones only, minus some. The sample records over 75,000 clones, around a tenth being singletons. These data originate in a study of cytomegalovirus exposure and HLA in healthy donors. The V gene's germline CDR1 is DFQATT and CDR2 SNEGSKA (reference sequence). CDR3 length: 11 residues. Trimming shortened V by 5 bases and J by 9 bases, and 11 bases separated the two germline ends.

The source is a man aged 50 to 60 in good health and CMV-seropositive. Sequencing was carried out using PBMCs. The chain recombines TRBV20-1 with TRBJ2-1; D possibly corresponds to TRBD2 (6 bases). The CDR3 is CSALDYPEQFF. The CDR3 bases are TGCAGTGCTCTGGACTACCCTGAGCAGTTCTTC.